Sequencing of this T cell receptor beta chain was carried out in a study of T cell changes during pregnancy in multiple sclerosis. Only in-frame clones appear in the TCRdb table, and some are missing; sequencing was by immunoSEQ multiplex PCR. The profile covers about 64,000 clones, with about 96% appearing a single time and under 2.5% taken by the ten largest. V was pared by 2 bases and J by 6 bases, with 9 bases of the junction left unmatched. This CDR3 spans 15 amino acids. Germline V CDR1 and CDR2: GTSNPN, SVGIG (reference sequence). Material: CD8+ T cells from peripheral blood mononuclear cells, obtained after pregnancy. This TCR came from a female donor with multiple sclerosis, enrolled in a pregnancy study. The chain combines TRBV30 with TRBJ2-1; 8 bases line up with TRBD1. The CDR3: CAWSKGTGGLNEQFF. In nucleotides, the CDR3 is TGTGCCTGGAGTAAAGGGACAGGAGGACTCAATGAGCAGTTCTTC. The entire variable domain, with the rest obtained from reference TRBV30 and TRBJ2-1, is as follows: SQTIHQWPATLVQPVGSPLSLECTVEGTSNPNLYWYRQAAGRGLQLLFYSVGIGQISSEVPQNLSASRPQDRQFILSSKKLLLSDSGFYLCAWSKGTGGLNEQFFGPGTRLTVL.